What follows are 16 T cell receptor beta chains derived from one specimen sequenced in a study of T cell responses to AZD1222 COVID-19 vaccine. Sequencing was performed with immunoSEQ multiplex PCR; in TCRdb, only in-frame clones are kept and a portion is missing. The sample records 110,000 to 150,000 clones, roughly 92% being singletons. This specimen was peripheral blood, taken on day 0 of AZD1222 vaccination. The receptors shown here come from an adult in good health.

This rearrangement joins TRBV5-1 to TRBJ1-5; no definite D call. V lost 0 bases, J lost 5 bases, and 9 bases lay in between. The CDR3 totals 14 residues. Germline V gene sequence: CDR1 SGHRS, CDR2 YFSETQ. CDR3 nucleotide sequence: TGCGCCAGCAGCTTGGACAGTGAAGATCAGCCCCAGCATTTT. Protein product: CASSLDSEDQPQHF.

The gene calls are TRBV11-1 and TRBJ2-7, with unresolved D. The germline V gene has CDR1 SGHAT and CDR2 FQDESV (reference sequence). The CDR3 has 10 amino acids. V was clipped by 1 base and J by 6 bases, with 1 base between them. The CDR3 loop is CASSLGEQYF. CDR3 sequence (DNA): TGTGCCAGCAGCTTAGGCGAGCAGTACTTC.

The chain combines TRBV6-5 with TRBJ1-2, with D tentatively TRBD1 (6 bases). The CDR3 has 14 residues. V was clipped by 2 bases and J by 6 bases, with 13 bases between them. Germline values: CDR1 MNHEY, CDR2 SVGAGI. The CDR3 DNA is TGTGCCAGCAGTTACGGGTGGGCAGGGGATGGCTACACCTTC. It yields the protein CASSYGWAGDGYTF.

V is TRBV6-5 and J is TRBJ1-4; D possibly corresponds to TRBD1 (5 bases). This CDR3 is built from 12 residues. Trimming took off 5 bases at V and 8 bases at J, with 9 bases between the two ends. Germline CDR1 and CDR2: MNHEY and SVGAGI. The CDR3 DNA is TGTGCCAGCAGTCCAGGGTCCGAAAAACTGTTTTTT. Its translation is CASSPGSEKLFF.

The rearrangement uses TRBV5-1 and TRBJ2-1; 7 bases fit TRBD1. The CDR3 is made up of 14 amino acids. Germline V gives CDR1 SGHRS, CDR2 YFSETQ. Germline trimming cut 5 bases from V and 7 bases from J; bases unmatched to any gene: 9. CDR3 nucleotides: TGCGCCAGCAGGGATGACAGGGTTGGAAATGAGCAGTTCTTC. Amino acid sequence: CASRDDRVGNEQFF.

The CDR3 region is CASSLTGTSEQYF. CDR3 DNA: TGTGCCAGCAGTTTAACCGGGACTAGCGAGCAGTACTTC. The V and J genes are TRBV27 and TRBJ2-7; 8 bases map to TRBD2. The CDR3 runs to 13 residues. The germline V gene has CDR1 MNHEY and CDR2 SMNVEV (reference sequence). V was pared by 2 bases and J by 6 bases, with 3 bases of the junction left unmatched.

A few counts support this clone. The rearrangement joins TRBV12-3 or TRBV12-4 to TRBJ1-2, with a possible D match to TRBD1 (5 bases). Trimming left V 5 bases short and J 7 bases short, with 11 bases between. This CDR3 comprises 12 residues. CDR3 loop: CASSPGRGGYTF. Here the CDR3 DNA reads TGTGCCAGCAGTCCAGGGAGGGGTGGCTACACCTTC.

The gene calls are TRBV3-1 (or the pseudogene TRBV3-2) and TRBJ1-1, with 10 bases fitting TRBD1. V lost 0 bases, J lost 8 bases, and 3 bases stayed unmatched. The CDR3 extends over 14 amino acids. CDR1 is LGHDT and CDR2 is YNNKEL in the germline V gene (reference sequence). In DNA, the CDR3 is TGTGCCAGCAGCCAAGATGCGGGACAGGGGGAAGCTTTCTTT. This codes for CASSQDAGQGEAFF.

The V gene is TRBV7-9, the J gene TRBJ1-3; D is unresolved. This CDR3 is built from 14 residues. Trimming left V 3 bases short and J 1 base short, with 7 bases between. Germline CDR1 SEHNR, CDR2 FQNEAQ (reference sequence). The DNA of the CDR3 is TGTGCCAGCAGCTTCTCTACGTCTGGAAACACCATATATTTT. Translating it yields CASSFSTSGNTIYF.

This clone was observed once. The genes are TRBV19 and TRBJ2-2; D may be TRBD1 (6 bases). With 6 bases removed from V and 3 bases from J, the gap between germline ends came to 11 bases. Germline CDR1 LNHDA, CDR2 SQIVND (reference sequence). This CDR3 has 14 residues. Written as DNA, the CDR3 is TGTGCCAGTAGGGGGACACCAGACACCGGGGAGCTGTTTTTT. Residues: CASRGTPDTGELFF.

This clone was found once. The chain has TRBV4-1 and TRBJ1-5, with 9 bases that match TRBD1. V shed 4 bases, J shed 7 bases, and the junction held 8 bases outside the gene matches. CDR1 is MGHRA and CDR2 is YSYEKL in the germline V gene. The CDR3 has 15 amino acids. CDR3 sequence (DNA): TGCGCCAGCAGCCTCACCGGGACAGGGAGGCAGCCCCAGCATTTT. This codes for CASSLTGTGRQPQHF.

This sequence joins TRBV5-4 and TRBJ2-1; 11 nucleotides line up with TRBD2. CDR3 length equals 16 residues. With 3 bases clipped from V and 4 bases from J, the junction kept 6 bases outside the gene matches. Germline CDR1 and CDR2: SGHNT and YYREEE (reference sequence). CDR3: CASSSRLAGRYNEQFF. The CDR3 DNA sequence: TGTGCCAGCAGCTCCCGACTAGCGGGAAGATACAATGAGCAGTTCTTC.

The CDR3 sequence: CATSDPGLARAEQFF. The CDR3 DNA reads as TGTGCCACCAGTGATCCTGGACTAGCCAGGGCTGAGCAGTTCTTC. The chain is built from TRBV24-1 and TRBJ2-1; 8 bases are a match to TRBD2. The CDR3 covers 15 residues. V dropped 3 bases and J dropped 9; count of bases not matched to a gene: 9. Germline CDR1 KGHDR, CDR2 SFDVKD.

This clone is medium-sized within its sample. The chain links TRBV7-3 to TRBJ1-1, with a possible D match to TRBD1 (6 bases). Germline CDR1 SGHTA, CDR2 FQGTGA. The CDR3 has 15 residues. V lost 2 bases to trimming and J lost 3 bases, with 13 bases between them. CDR3 nucleotides: TGTGCCAGCAGCTTAGCACCGAGGGGGGACACTGAAGCTTTCTTT. As protein: CASSLAPRGDTEAFF.

This chain connects TRBV30 to TRBJ2-2; D not certain. V was pared by 0 bases and J by 3 bases, with 5 bases between. CDR1 GTSNPN and CDR2 SVGIG come from the germline V gene (reference sequence). This CDR3 has 13 residues. The CDR3 loop reads CAWSVLDTGELFF. The CDR3 DNA is TGTGCCTGGAGTGTACTGGACACCGGGGAGCTGTTTTTT.

This chain connects TRBV30 to TRBJ1-4, with a possible D match to TRBD1 (5 bases). Germline V CDR1 and CDR2: GTSNPN, SVGIG (reference sequence). Trimming stripped 2 bases from V and 6 bases from J, with 16 bases between. The CDR3 has 15 residues. The CDR3 bases are TGTGCCTGGAGTAAAAAGGCCTCAGGGCATGAAAAACTGTTTTTT. Residues: CAWSKKASGHEKLFF.